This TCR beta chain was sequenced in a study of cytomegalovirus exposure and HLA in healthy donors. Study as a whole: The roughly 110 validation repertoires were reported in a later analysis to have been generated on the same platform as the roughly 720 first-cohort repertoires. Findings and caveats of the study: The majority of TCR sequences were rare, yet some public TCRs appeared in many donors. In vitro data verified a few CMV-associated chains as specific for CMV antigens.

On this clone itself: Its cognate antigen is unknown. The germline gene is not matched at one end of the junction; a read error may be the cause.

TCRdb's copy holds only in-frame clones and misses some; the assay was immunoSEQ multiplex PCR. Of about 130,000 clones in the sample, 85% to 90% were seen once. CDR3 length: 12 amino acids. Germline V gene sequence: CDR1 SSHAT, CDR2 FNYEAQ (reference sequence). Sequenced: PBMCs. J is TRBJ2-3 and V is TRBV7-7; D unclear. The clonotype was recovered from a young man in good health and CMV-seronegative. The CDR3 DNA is TGTGCTAGCAGCTTACCATCAGATACGCAGTATTTT. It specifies CASSLPSDTQYF.